One and the same sample provided the 2 T cell receptor beta chains below, sequenced in a study of OX40 agonist ivuxolimab in advanced cancers. The repertoire was sequenced with immunoSEQ multiplex PCR; TCRdb's copy has only in-frame clones and lacks some. The data contain 60,000 or so clones, approximately 90% of them singletons. This specimen consisted of CD4+ or CD8+ T cells sorted from blood, obtained in a trial of the OX40 agonist ivuxolimab. Receptors originate from an adult with an advanced solid tumor such as melanoma, head and neck, liver or kidney cancer.

The gene calls are TRBV5-1 and TRBJ1-1; D uncertain. The germline gives CDR1 SGHRS, CDR2 YFSETQ. The V end was cut by 4 bases, the J end by 0 bases, with 7 bases between. The CDR3 is 13 residues long. The CDR3: CASSTGLNTEAFF. The CDR3 coding sequence is TGCGCCAGCAGCACCGGACTGAACACTGAAGCTTTCTTT. Based on the CDR3 plus reference TRBV5-1 and TRBJ1-1, the full variable domain is KAGVTQTPRYLIKTRGQQVTLSCSPISGHRSVSWYQQTPGQGLQFLFEYFSETQRNKGNFPGRFSGRQFSNSRSEMNVSTLELGDSALYLCASSTGLNTEAFFGQGTRLTVV.

This chain connects TRBV5-6 to TRBJ2-6; D is possibly TRBD1 or TRBD2 (5 bases each). Germline-derived CDR1 and CDR2 are SGHDT and YYEEEE. This CDR3 spans 17 amino acids. The V gene lost 0 bases and the J gene lost 4 bases, with 14 bases spanning the gap. The CDR3 DNA is TGTGCCAGCAGCTTGGTGGGACCGCGGTTAGGGGCCAACGTCCTGACTTTC. Translation gives CASSLVGPRLGANVLTF.